Here is one T cell receptor (beta chain) with its context. What it recognizes is unknown. Sequenced by immunoSEQ multiplex PCR; TCRdb stores in-frame clones only, minus some. The sample carries about 88,000 clones, 91% recorded once. This CDR3 spans 16 amino acids. After removal of 1 base from V and 5 bases from J, the junction contained 2 bases not matched to a gene. The V gene's germline CDR1 is LGHDT and CDR2 YNNKEL (reference sequence). The data belong to a study of T cell responses to AZD1222 COVID-19 vaccine. Study-wide results and caveats: At study baseline, merely over 5 AZD1222 recipients were seropositive. No repertoire was sampled before or during the peak T cell response, only after it. The donors showed a predominance of white British ancestry and of females, with possible underestimation of clonal diversity.

Sample: peripheral blood, taken on day 0 of MenACWY control vaccination. The sequence was collected from an adult in good health. V usage is TRBV3-1 (or the pseudogene TRBV3-2) and J usage is TRBJ2-5, with 15 bases fitting TRBD2. CDR3 amino acids: CASSQGGTSGGETQYF. CDR3 sequence (DNA): TGTGCCAGCAGCCAAGGTGGGACTAGCGGGGGGGAGACCCAGTACTTC.